This paragraph reports one TCR beta chain. These data come from a study of blood T cell repertoires in COVID-19. The table came from immunoSEQ multiplex PCR; TCRdb's copy has only in-frame clones and leaves some out. The repertoire holds 190,000 or so clones, with 75% to 90% as singletons. CDR3 length equals 13 residues. Germline V gene data show CDR1 as GTSNPN and CDR2 as SVGIG (reference sequence). V gave up 2 bases and J gave up 8 bases, with 15 bases separating them. The V and J genes are TRBV30 and TRBJ1-2, with D possibly matching TRBD1 (5 bases). This TCR was sampled from a woman in her 30s who had been exposed to COVID-19. Input material: PBMCs or T cells enriched from blood (not recorded which). CDR3 sequence: CAWSIGRVVGYTF. CDR3 sequence (DNA): TGTGCCTGGAGTATCGGCAGGGTCGTCGGCTACACCTTC.